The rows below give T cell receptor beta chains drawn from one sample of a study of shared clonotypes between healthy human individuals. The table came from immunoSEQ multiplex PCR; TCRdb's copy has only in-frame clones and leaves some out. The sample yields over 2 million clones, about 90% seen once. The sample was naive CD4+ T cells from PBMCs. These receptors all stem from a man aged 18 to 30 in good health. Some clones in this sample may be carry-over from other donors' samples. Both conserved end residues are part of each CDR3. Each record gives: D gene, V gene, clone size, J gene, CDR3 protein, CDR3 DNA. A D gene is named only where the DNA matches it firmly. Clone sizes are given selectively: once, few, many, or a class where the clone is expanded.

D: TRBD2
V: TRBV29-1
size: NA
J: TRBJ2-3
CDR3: CSVPGTSGLTDTQYF
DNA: TGCAGCGTCCCGGGGACTAGCGGGCTCACAGATACGCAGTATTTT

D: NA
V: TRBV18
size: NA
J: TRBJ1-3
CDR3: CASSPAGQGAGNTIYF
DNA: TGTGCCAGCTCACCGGCGGGACAAGGGGCTGGAAACACCATATATTTT

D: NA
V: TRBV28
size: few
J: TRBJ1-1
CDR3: CASSPLHLNTEAFF
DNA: TGTGCCAGCAGCCCGCTCCACCTAAACACTGAAGCTTTCTTT

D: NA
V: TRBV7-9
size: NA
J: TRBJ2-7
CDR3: CASSPSGSSNEQYF
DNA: TGTGCCAGCAGCCCCTCCGGGAGTAGCAACGAGCAGTACTTC

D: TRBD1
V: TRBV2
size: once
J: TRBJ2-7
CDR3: CASRTGTSSYEQYF
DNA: TGTGCCAGTCGGACAGGAACGAGCTCCTACGAGCAGTACTTC

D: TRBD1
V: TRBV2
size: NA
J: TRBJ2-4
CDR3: CASSSRTGWVNIQYF
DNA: TGTGCCAGCAGCTCAAGGACAGGATGGGTAAACATTCAGTACTTC

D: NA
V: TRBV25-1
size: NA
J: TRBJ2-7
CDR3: CASSERNGIYEQYF
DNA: TGTGCCAGCAGTGAAAGGAACGGGATCTACGAGCAGTACTTC

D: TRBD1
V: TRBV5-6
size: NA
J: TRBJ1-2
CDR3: CASSFQGEGYTF
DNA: TGTGCCAGCAGCTTCCAGGGGGAGGGCTACACCTTC

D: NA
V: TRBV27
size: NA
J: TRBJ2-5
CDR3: CASSRTGIGKTQYF
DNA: TGTGCCAGCAGTCGCACAGGGATAGGAAAGACCCAGTACTTC

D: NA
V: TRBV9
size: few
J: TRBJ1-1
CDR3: CASSPSVQLNTEAFF
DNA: TGTGCCAGCAGCCCGTCCGTGCAGCTGAACACTGAAGCTTTCTTT

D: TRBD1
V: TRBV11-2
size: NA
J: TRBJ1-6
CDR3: CASSSDRVGSPLHF
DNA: TGTGCCAGCAGCTCTGACAGGGTCGGTTCACCCCTCCACTTT

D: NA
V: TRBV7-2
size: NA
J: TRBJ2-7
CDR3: CASSTVYGGYEQYF
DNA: TGTGCCAGCAGCACCGTGTATGGGGGTTACGAGCAGTACTTC

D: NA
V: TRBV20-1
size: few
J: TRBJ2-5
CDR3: CSASGQETQYF
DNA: TGCAGTGCTAGCGGGCAAGAGACCCAGTACTTC

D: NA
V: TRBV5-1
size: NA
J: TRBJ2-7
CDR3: CASSLGFSVSSYEQYF
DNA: TGCGCCAGCAGCTTGGGCTTCTCCGTAAGCTCCTACGAGCAGTACTTC

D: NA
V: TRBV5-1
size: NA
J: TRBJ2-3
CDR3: CASSLSRPRTDTQYF
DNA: TGCGCCAGCAGCTTGAGCAGGCCCCGCACAGATACGCAGTATTTT

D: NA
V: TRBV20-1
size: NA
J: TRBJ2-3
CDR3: CSARLSDTQYF
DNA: TGCAGTGCTAGATTGTCGGATACGCAGTATTTT

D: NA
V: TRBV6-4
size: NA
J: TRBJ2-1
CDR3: CASSGGGHNEQFF
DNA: TGTGCCAGCAGCGGGGGCGGTCACAATGAGCAGTTCTTC

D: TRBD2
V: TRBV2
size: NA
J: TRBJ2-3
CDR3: CADRASGREADTQYF
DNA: TGTGCCGATCGGGCTAGCGGGAGGGAGGCAGATACGCAGTATTTT

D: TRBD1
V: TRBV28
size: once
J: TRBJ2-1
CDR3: CASSLRQGYNEQFF
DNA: TGTGCCAGCAGTCTGCGACAGGGGTACAATGAGCAGTTCTTC

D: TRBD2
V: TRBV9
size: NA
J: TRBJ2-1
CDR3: CASSVAQAGAGHNEQFF
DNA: TGTGCCAGCAGCGTAGCTCAGGCGGGAGCGGGTCACAATGAGCAGTTCTTC

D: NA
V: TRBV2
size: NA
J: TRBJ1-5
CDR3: CASRQGISNQPQHF
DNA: TGTGCCAGCAGACAGGGAATTAGCAATCAGCCCCAGCATTTT

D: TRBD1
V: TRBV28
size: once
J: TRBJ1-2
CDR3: CASSLSGARGLNYGYTF
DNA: TGTGCCAGCAGTTTATCCGGTGCCAGGGGGCTTAACTATGGCTACACCTTC

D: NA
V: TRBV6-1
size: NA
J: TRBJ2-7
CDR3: CASSEEARGEQYF
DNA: TGTGCCAGCAGTGAAGAGGCAAGGGGCGAGCAGTACTTC

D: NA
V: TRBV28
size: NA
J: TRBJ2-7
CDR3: CASSLWGRGAEQYF
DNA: TGTGCCAGCAGTTTATGGGGCAGGGGAGCCGAGCAGTACTTC

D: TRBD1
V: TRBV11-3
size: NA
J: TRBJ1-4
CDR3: CASPQGGYNEKLFF
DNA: TGTGCCAGCCCTCAGGGGGGCTATAATGAAAAACTGTTTTTT

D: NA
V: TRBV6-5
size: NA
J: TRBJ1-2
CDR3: CASRLDRNYGYTF
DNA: TGTGCCAGCAGACTCGATAGGAACTATGGCTACACCTTC

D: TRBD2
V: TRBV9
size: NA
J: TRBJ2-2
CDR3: CASSAGLGLAGVNTGELFF
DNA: TGTGCCAGCAGCGCCGGTCTAGGACTAGCGGGAGTCAACACCGGGGAGCTGTTTTTT

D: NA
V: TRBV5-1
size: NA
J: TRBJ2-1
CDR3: CASSLEPTGPVQFF
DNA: TGCGCCAGCAGCTTGGAGCCGACAGGCCCTGTGCAGTTCTTC

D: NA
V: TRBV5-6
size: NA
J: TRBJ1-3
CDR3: CASSFRAISGNTIYF
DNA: TGTGCCAGCAGCTTCAGGGCCATCTCTGGAAACACCATATATTTT

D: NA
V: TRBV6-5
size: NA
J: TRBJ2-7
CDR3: CASSFGNQDVYEQYF
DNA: TGTGCCAGCAGTTTCGGAAATCAAGACGTCTACGAGCAGTACTTC

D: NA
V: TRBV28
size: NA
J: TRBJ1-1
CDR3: CASSYLFMGGNTEAFF
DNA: TGTGCCAGCAGTTACCTCTTTATGGGGGGGAACACTGAAGCTTTCTTT